This T cell receptor beta chain was profiled in a study of T cells in Graves' hyperthyroidism and ophthalmopathy. This clonotype was counted ten times or more. Authors of the study amplified TCR beta CDR3 regions from RNA transcripts. The HTBI set primed first-round TCR CDR3 RT-PCR. One entry per CDR3 protein, called by TCRdb with MiXCR from the multiplex PCR reads. The table lists about 420,000 distinct CDR3 sequences, around 14% of them singletons, with approximately 7.5% in the top ten. Germline lookup yields CDR1 DFQATT and CDR2 SNEGSKA (reference sequence). J lost 2 bases, V lost 1 base, and 9 bases had no gene match. The CDR3 runs to 18 residues.

The specimen was blood. The receptor's source is a woman aged 18-30 years with Graves' hyperthyroidism. The chain employs TRBV20-1 and TRBJ1-4, with 11 nucleotides matching TRBD1. The CDR3 loop is CSARGSGTGGPTNEKLFF. The CDR3 coding sequence is TGCAGTGCTAGAGGCTCCGGGACAGGGGGTCCGACTAATGAAAAACTGTTTTTT.